The 7 T cell receptor beta chains below all came from one sample that was sequenced in a study of identical twins. TCRdb reanalysed the 5' RACE reads using MiXCR and keeps one entry per CDR3 protein. The table records about 150,000 distinct CDR3 sequences, around 3.4% of them present only once. Material for sequencing was memory T cells sorted from blood. The source is a man between 18 and 29 years old in good health.

This clonotype was seen ten or more times. This chain uses TRBV7-2 with TRBJ2-7; a weak D match, TRBD1 (5 bases). Trimming cost V 5 bases and J 4 bases, with 12 bases left between them. CDR1 is SGHTA and CDR2 is FQGNSA in the germline V gene. The CDR3 totals 13 residues. CDR3 in amino acids: CASSTHPGYEQYF. The DNA of the CDR3 is TGTGCCAGCAGCACGCACCCAGGGTACGAGCAGTACTTC.

This clonotype was picked up many times. The chain has TRBV28 and TRBJ1-1; TRBD1 matches at 9 bases. Germline CDR1 and CDR2: MDHEN and SYDVKM. Germline trimming cut 1 base from V and 2 bases from J; bases unmatched to any gene: 2. The CDR3 totals 15 residues. The CDR3 region is CASSLYRGRNTEAFF. As DNA, the CDR3 is TGTGCCAGCAGTTTATACAGGGGGCGAAACACTGAAGCTTTCTTT.

This clonotype showed up many times. This chain connects TRBV9 to TRBJ2-3; TRBD2 matches at 7 bases. This CDR3 contains 16 residues. V trimming: 0 bases; J trimming: 0 bases; junction bases outside the gene matches: 4. Germline CDR1 reads SGDLS; CDR2 reads YYNGEE. In nucleotides, the CDR3 is TGTGCCAGCAGCGTAGAGGCGGGAGCAAGCACAGATACGCAGTATTTT. Protein product: CASSVEAGASTDTQYF.

This clonotype was seen repeatedly, ten times or more. This chain links TRBV24-1 with TRBJ2-5; 7 bases align to TRBD2. The trim removed 6 bases at V and 5 bases at J, leaving 8 bases unmatched. The CDR3 consists of 14 residues. Germline values: CDR1 KGHDR, CDR2 SFDVKD. The DNA of the CDR3 is TGTGCCACCAGTCGGCGGGAGCGGGGCGAGACCCAGTACTTC. This sequence encodes CATSRRERGETQYF.

This clonotype was counted many times. The rearrangement uses TRBV6-5 and TRBJ2-3, with D perhaps matching TRBD1 (7 bases). Between the trimmed V and J ends, which lost 0 bases and 3 bases, there was a span of 13 bases. The CDR3 is made up of 16 amino acids. In germline, CDR1 is MNHEY, CDR2 SVGAGI. CDR3 bases: TGTGCCAGCAGTTACTCGGAGGGACAGATTACAGATACGCAGTATTTT. Its protein is CASSYSEGQITDTQYF.

This sequence joins TRBV18 and TRBJ2-6, with TRBD1 matching 9 bases. Per the germline V gene, CDR1 is KGHSH and CDR2 is LQKENI. The CDR3 spans 17 residues. V lost 3 bases to trimming and J lost 1 base; unmatched junction nucleotides: 4. CDR3 nucleotides: TGTGCCAGCTCACCCGACAGGGGGAGATCTGGGGCCAACGTCCTGACTTTC. Its protein is CASSPDRGRSGANVLTF.

This clonotype was seen ten or more times. The CDR3 region is CASNLQGSTEAFF. In DNA form, the CDR3 reads TGTGCCAGCAACCTACAGGGAAGCACTGAAGCTTTCTTT. This chain connects TRBV6-1 to TRBJ1-1; maybe TRBD1 (6 bases). Germline lookup yields CDR1 MNHNS and CDR2 SASEGT. Trimming removed 7 bases at V and 4 bases at J, with 13 bases between. The CDR3 runs 13 residues.